This T cell receptor beta chain was retrieved from a study of cytomegalovirus exposure and HLA in healthy donors. The PCR had 60 Vbeta and 13 Jbeta primers. The table came from immunoSEQ multiplex PCR; TCRdb's copy has only in-frame clones and leaves some out. The table records fewer than 150,000 clones, 75% to 90% of them present only once. Study-level findings and limits: The study designated about 160 TCR beta chains cytomegalovirus-associated. Common viral pathogens seemed, in a later analysis, to connect with several of the most significant clusters. In a later analysis, the majority of CMV-associated beta chains seemingly showed HLA restriction. Earlier analysis looked at TCR beta V segments, and most were productive about 90% or about 30% of the time.

A note on this clone: Its matching antigen is unknown.

The CDR3 spans 15 residues. V was trimmed by 0 bases and J by 6 bases, leaving 12 bases between them. Germline V gene lookup returns CDR1 MGHRA and CDR2 YSYEKL. This sequence was found in a female donor in good health and CMV-seronegative. The sequenced sample consisted of PBMCs. The V and J genes are TRBV4-1 and TRBJ2-1; D may be TRBD2 (6 bases). As DNA, the CDR3 is TGCGCCAGCAGCCAAGATACGGGACTTATCAATGAGCAGTTCTTC. Amino acid sequence: CASSQDTGLINEQFF.